This paragraph reports one T cell receptor (beta chain). This clonotype was recorded at least ten times. The specificity of this receptor is unknown. Base-call qualities are not available, and no considerably larger clone is one nucleotide away. This specimen belongs to a study of CD8 T cells in ankylosing spondylitis (dated by TCRdb to the late 2010s). Broadly, across the study: To find TCR variants linked to disease, the study profiled T cell receptor beta repertoires in ankylosing spondylitis patients and healthy donors. In total, the full study cohort was made up of about 99 healthy donors and approximately 24 ankylosing spondylitis patients. Peripheral blood was sampled, and synovial fluid was additionally collected from ankylosing spondylitis patients.

Here is what the overall study found, with its caveats: According to the report, matched synovial fluid samples from ankylosing spondylitis patients were significantly enriched for the disease-linked clones. Some TCR beta motif variants had previously been reported in synovial fluid and blood of reactive arthritis patients, which suggested common disease-initiation mechanisms. Blood from ankylosing spondylitis patients appeared to be characterized by a TCR beta motif made up of under ten highly homologous amino acid variants. In peripheral blood, the disease-linked clones were found at relatively low frequencies and had a CD8+ phenotype.

V is pared back by 0 bases and J by 0 bases, with 10 bases lying between the germline termini. Looking up the germline V gene yields CDR1 SGHRS and CDR2 YFSETQ. From its cysteine to its phenylalanine, the CDR3 spans 16 amino acids. CDR3 DNA only is kept here, 48 bases in frame from base 1. Sequencing was carried out with an Illumina HiSeq 2500. Quantitative 5'-RACE with molecular barcodes was used to prepare TCR beta libraries. Under the source paper's analysis protocol: Disease-linked TCR variants were identified with a new computational method built on a probabilistic model of VDJ rearrangement. TCRdb redid the processing of the public reads, applying fastp at Q25 and MiXCR, and retained in-frame beta chains. Entries are consolidated by CDR3 protein sequence, retaining the most common genes and DNA. For this entry, the V and J calls and clone size follow TCRdb and not the study's own pipeline. The sample data list some 130,000 distinct CDR3 sequences, and roughly 9% of these were observed just once. Jointly, the top ten make up more than 3% of the sample.

Material: blood, either unsorted or a sorted T cell fraction (not recorded which). Here the chain combines TRBV5-1 and TRBJ2-1, with TRBD2 tentatively as D gene (5 bases match). This receptor was taken from a male donor with ankylosing spondylitis or in good health (not recorded which). CDR3 sequence: CASSLAPGISYNEQFF. The sequenced DNA: TGCGCCAGCAGCTTGGCCCCGGGGATCTCCTACAATGAGCAGTTCTTC. Supplemented by the reference TRBV5-1 and TRBJ2-1 proteins around the CDR3, the complete variable domain is KAGVTQTPRYLIKTRGQQVTLSCSPISGHRSVSWYQQTPGQGLQFLFEYFSETQRNKGNFPGRFSGRQFSNSRSEMNVSTLELGDSALYLCASSLAPGISYNEQFFGPGTRLTVL.